These 30 T cell receptor beta chains came from one sample sequenced in a study of shared clonotypes between healthy human individuals. Generated by immunoSEQ multiplex PCR, the TCRdb table keeps only in-frame clones and is missing some. The sample consists of some 480,000 clones, 70% to 80% of them appearing once. Sequenced: PBMCs. Receptor source: a woman aged 40 to 55 in good health. Some clones in this sample may be carry-over from other donors' samples.

Regarding this clone: A far larger clone is one nucleotide away, so this likely arose from a read error. The chain combines TRBV5-6 with TRBJ1-1; perhaps TRBD1 as D (5 bases). Per germline, CDR1 SGHDT and CDR2 YYEEEE. Trimming took off 2 bases at V and 1 base at J, with 6 bases between the two ends. CDR3 size: 13 residues. This chain's CDR3 is CASSFGGNTEAFF. CDR3 nucleotide sequence: TGTGCCAGCAGCTTTGGGGGGAACACTGAAGCTTTCTTT. The variable domain in full, completed from reference TRBV5-6 and TRBJ1-1, reads DAGVTQSPTHLIKTRGQQVTLRCSPKSGHDTVSWYQQALGQGPQFIFQYYEEEERQRGNFPDRFSGHQFPNYSSELNVNALLLGDSALYLCASSFGGNTEAFFGQGTRLTVV.

This clone came up once. The rearrangement joins TRBV28 to TRBJ2-7; TRBD2 agrees at 9 bases. CDR1 is MDHEN and CDR2 is SYDVKM in the germline V gene. The V gene end was trimmed by 8 bases and the J gene end by 1 base; junction bases not matched to a gene: 18. The CDR3 length is 18 residues. The CDR3 loop is CASHPPTGTSPRSYEQYF. CDR3 coding DNA: TGTGCCAGCCATCCCCCTACCGGGACTAGCCCTAGATCCTACGAGCAGTACTTC.

The chain links TRBV29-1 to TRBJ1-3, with no clear D. This CDR3 has 13 residues. Germline V gene lookup returns CDR1 SQVTM and CDR2 ANQGSEA. V lost 7 bases and J 0 bases, leaving 10 bases between the germline ends. The CDR3 sequence is CSAQTFSGNTIYF. The CDR3 DNA follows: TGCAGCGCCCAGACGTTCTCTGGAAACACCATATATTTT.

This chain links TRBV7-2 with TRBJ1-2; D unclear. The germline V and J ends were trimmed by 5 bases and 0 bases, with 10 bases remaining between them. The CDR3 extends over 14 amino acids. Germline V gene data show CDR1 as SGHTA and CDR2 as FQGNSA. The CDR3 DNA follows: TGTGCCAGCAGCCCGAACGCAGCTAACTATGGCTACACCTTC. The encoded protein is CASSPNAANYGYTF. Full variable domain (outside the CDR3, taken from reference TRBV7-2 and TRBJ1-2): GAGVSQSPSNKVTEKGKDVELRCDPISGHTALYWYRQSLGQGLEFLIYFQGNSAPDKSGLPSDRFSAERTGGSVSTLTIQRTQQEDSAVYLCASSPNAANYGYTFGSGTRLTVV.

J is TRBJ1-2 and V is TRBV2, with 7 bases that match TRBD1. In germline, CDR1 is SNHLY, CDR2 FYNNEI. V was clipped by 7 bases and J by 1 base; unmatched bases: 6. This CDR3 has 14 residues. The CDR3 region is CASTGDRLNYGYTF. CDR3 nucleotide sequence: TGTGCCAGCACTGGGGACAGACTTAACTATGGCTACACCTTC.

This chain links TRBV21-1 with TRBJ2-6. TRBV21-1 is recorded as a pseudogene. The CDR3 consists of 16 residues. The CDR3 bases are TGTGCCAGCAGCAAAGAAAAAGGATCTGGGGCCAACGTCCTGACTTTC. Translation: CASSKEKGSGANVLTF.

The gene calls are TRBV5-6 and TRBJ2-1; TRBD1 might be the D (6 bases). V was clipped by 0 bases and J by 1 base, with 14 bases between them. This CDR3 spans 17 amino acids. Germline V CDR1 and CDR2: SGHDT, YYEEEE. The CDR3 DNA reads as TGTGCCAGCAGCTTGGGAAGGGGGTACCCTTCCTACAATGAGCAGTTCTTC. This sequence encodes CASSLGRGYPSYNEQFF.

The chain links TRBV5-1 to TRBJ2-1, with TRBD2 identical over 14 bases. Per the germline V gene, CDR1 is SGHRS and CDR2 is YFSETQ. The V gene end was trimmed by 6 bases and the J gene end by 2 bases; junction bases not matched to a gene: 7. The CDR3 spans 17 residues. The CDR3 here is CASNTGTSGSAYNEQFF. The CDR3 bases are TGCGCCAGCAACACTGGGACTAGCGGGAGTGCCTACAATGAGCAGTTCTTC.

This clone has more than one count but fewer than ten. The chain is built from TRBV19 and TRBJ2-7; D is undetermined. The CDR3 spans 13 residues. CDR1 and CDR2 (germline): LNHDA, SQIVND (reference sequence). V was cut by 10 bases and J by 0 bases, with 13 bases left in between. CDR3 sequence: CATKTPSSYEQYF. CDR3 sequence (DNA): TGTGCCACCAAGACCCCCAGCTCCTACGAGCAGTACTTC.

The chain joins TRBV19 to TRBJ2-2; 8 nucleotides line up with TRBD2. The CDR3 totals 13 residues. With V trimmed by 4 bases and J by 6 bases, 1 base remained unmatched. CDR1 LNHDA and CDR2 SQIVND come from the germline V gene (reference sequence). The CDR3 bases are TGTGCCAGTAGTACCGGGGGGGCCGGGGAGCTGTTTTTT. Translation gives CASSTGGAGELFF.

This clone was recorded a few times. V usage is TRBV15 and J usage is TRBJ2-2; TRBD1 agrees at 7 bases. The trim removed 0 bases at V and 3 bases at J, leaving 10 bases unmatched. This CDR3 region has 18 residues. Germline V gene sequence: CDR1 LNHNV, CDR2 YYDKDF (reference sequence). CDR3 sequence: CATSRDVRGGADTGELFF. DNA of the CDR3: TGTGCCACCAGCAGAGATGTTCGAGGGGGCGCGGACACCGGGGAGCTGTTTTTT.

The rearrangement joins TRBV28 to TRBJ2-7; D is unresolved. Germline assignment: CDR1 MDHEN and CDR2 SYDVKM. Trimming took 7 bases from V and 5 from J, leaving 18 bases between them. This CDR3 contains 14 residues. CDR3 DNA: TGTGCCAGCACCCCTCCCCCCTGGATCAACGAGCAGTACTTC. It yields the protein CASTPPPWINEQYF.

Comment on this clone: Other DNA sequences of this sample code for an identical CDR3. This chain uses TRBV28 with TRBJ1-2; D remains ambiguous. The V and J ends lost 2 bases and 5 bases respectively, with 6 bases between them. The germline gives CDR1 MDHEN, CDR2 SYDVKM. This CDR3 comprises 12 residues. CDR3 nucleotides: TGTGCCAGCAGTTTAAATGGGTATGGCTACACCTTC. Amino acids: CASSLNGYGYTF.

This clone was seen more than once but under ten times. The rearrangement links TRBV27 to TRBJ2-7; 8 positions match TRBD2. The CDR3 is 13 amino acids. With V trimmed by 4 bases and J by 2 bases, 1 base remained unmatched. Germline-derived CDR1 and CDR2 are MNHEY and SMNVEV (reference sequence). Here the CDR3 reads CASSSGLAYEQYF. For the CDR3, the DNA is TGTGCCAGCAGTTCGGGACTAGCCTACGAGCAGTACTTC.

The count of this clone is one. This chain uses TRBV5-4 with TRBJ2-7, with a possible D match to TRBD1 (7 bases). Trimming removed 4 bases from V and 3 bases from J, with 14 bases in between. Germline-derived CDR1 and CDR2 are SGHNT and YYREEE (reference sequence). The CDR3 consists of 14 residues. The CDR3 loop reads CASSAAGQIYEQYF. The CDR3 nucleotides are TGTGCCAGCAGCGCGGCGGGACAGATCTACGAGCAGTACTTC.

This sequence joins TRBV28 and TRBJ1-1; D may be TRBD1 (5 bases). V dropped 3 bases and J dropped 11 bases, with 13 bases sitting between them. The V gene's germline CDR1 is MDHEN and CDR2 SYDVKM. This CDR3 is built from 12 residues. CDR3 DNA sequence: TGTGCCAGCAGTTTCCTTGCGGAGGGGGCTTTCTTT. This sequence encodes CASSFLAEGAFF.

The CDR3 DNA is TGTGCCACCAGCATGACAGGGACCACTGAAGCTTTCTTT. Translation gives CATSMTGTTEAFF. The V call is TRBV15, the J call TRBJ1-1; TRBD1 aligns across 7 bases. Trimming cost V 4 bases and J 4 bases; bases outside gene matches: 3. CDR3 length: 13 residues. Germline CDR1 is LNHNV and CDR2 is YYDKDF (reference sequence).

This clone appeared a single time. The chain joins TRBV5-1 to TRBJ1-4; D possibly corresponds to TRBD1 (5 bases). The CDR3 loop spans 14 amino acids. Trimming removed 1 base at V and 7 bases at J, with 11 bases between. Germline CDR1 is SGHRS and CDR2 is YFSETQ. The CDR3 DNA follows: TGCGCCAGCAGCTTGTCCGCAGGGAGTGAAAAACTGTTTTTT. This encodes CASSLSAGSEKLFF. The full variable domain, in which reference TRBV5-1 and TRBJ1-4 provide the parts outside the CDR3, is KAGVTQTPRYLIKTRGQQVTLSCSPISGHRSVSWYQQTPGQGLQFLFEYFSETQRNKGNFPGRFSGRQFSNSRSEMNVSTLELGDSALYLCASSLSAGSEKLFFGSGTQLSVL.

As for this clone: Additional DNA sequences in this sample encode the identical CDR3. V usage is TRBV7-2 and J usage is TRBJ1-2; D is perhaps TRBD1 (5 bases). CDR3 length: 15 amino acids. V gave up 3 bases and J gave up 0 bases, with 11 bases separating them. In germline, CDR1 is SGHTA, CDR2 FQGNSA. The CDR3 region has the DNA TGTGCCAGCAGCTTTGGGAGGGGAACTAACTATGGCTACACCTTC. Its translation: CASSFGRGTNYGYTF.

A few counts support this clone. The genes are TRBV4-2 and TRBJ1-5; TRBD1 agrees at 9 bases. With 4 bases clipped from V and 5 bases from J, the junction kept 6 bases outside the gene matches. The germline V gene encodes CDR1 LGHNA and CDR2 YNFKEQ. This CDR3 has 15 residues. This CDR3 is CASSRQDRGDQPQHF. In nucleotides, the CDR3 is TGTGCCAGCAGCCGGCAGGACAGGGGTGATCAGCCCCAGCATTTT.

This chain links TRBV5-1 with TRBJ2-7; TRBD1 aligns across 7 bases. CDR3 length: 15 amino acids. V lost 2 bases to trimming and J lost 5 bases; unmatched junction nucleotides: 10. Germline loops: CDR1 SGHRS, CDR2 YFSETQ. The CDR3 DNA reads TGCGCCAGCAGCTTACTGACAGGGAGTTCCCACGAGCAGTACTTC. Protein product: CASSLLTGSSHEQYF.

There are a few counts of this clone. The chain employs TRBV11-2 and TRBJ2-1; TRBD1 matches at 9 bases. CDR1 is SGHAT, CDR2 FQNNGV, per germline. The CDR3 contains 14 residues. Unmatched junction bases numbered 7, after V lost 5 bases and J lost 8 bases. The CDR3 is CASSPRGQGDEQFF. The CDR3 DNA sequence: TGTGCCAGCAGCCCCCGGGGACAGGGTGATGAGCAGTTCTTC.

The genes are TRBV5-1 and TRBJ1-1, with D uncertain. This CDR3 spans 14 amino acids. CDR1 is SGHRS and CDR2 is YFSETQ in the germline V gene. Deletions cut 0 bases from V and 1 base from J, with 7 bases between. The CDR3 DNA is TGCGCCAGCAGCTTGGGGGCCGGGAACACTGAAGCTTTCTTT. Encoded protein: CASSLGAGNTEAFF.

The V call is TRBV18, the J call TRBJ2-3; unclear D gene. Trimming took 1 base from V and 8 from J, leaving 16 bases between them. CDR1 is KGHSH, CDR2 LQKENI, per germline. The CDR3 extends over 15 amino acids. Here the CDR3 DNA reads TGTGCCAGCTCACCACAAACTAACAACGAGGCTACGCAGTATTTT. This gives the protein CASSPQTNNEATQYF.

The chain has TRBV7-2 and TRBJ2-1, with a weak D call TRBD2 (6 bases). Looked up from germline, CDR1 is SGHTA and CDR2 is FQGNSA. V was shortened by 0 bases and J by 8 bases, with 11 bases between the two germline ends. The CDR3 loop spans 14 amino acids. Written as DNA, the CDR3 is TGTGCCAGCAGCTTAGCGACGGGGGTGGATGAGCAGTTCTTC. Residues: CASSLATGVDEQFF.

This clone has a single count. The chain links TRBV13 to TRBJ1-4; D unresolved. The CDR3 is 14 residues long. The germline gives CDR1 PRHDT, CDR2 FYEKMQ (reference sequence). V was pared by 4 bases and J by 5 bases, with 11 bases between. The chain's CDR3 is CASSSRQDNEKLFF. The DNA of the CDR3 is TGTGCCAGCAGCTCAAGGCAGGACAATGAAAAACTGTTTTTT.

The V and J genes are TRBV9 and TRBJ1-5, with D possibly being TRBD1 (5 bases). V lost 4 bases and J 5 bases, leaving 13 bases between the germline ends. The germline V gene encodes CDR1 SGDLS and CDR2 YYNGEE. The CDR3 sequence is 14 residues long. The DNA of the CDR3 is TGTGCCAGCAGCCGGGATCAAGGGGATCAGCCCCAGCATTTT. It is translated as CASSRDQGDQPQHF.

The chain links TRBV7-6 to TRBJ2-3; no reliable D call. The V and J ends lost 3 bases and 10 bases respectively, with 14 bases between them. This CDR3 is built from 13 residues. CDR1 SGHVS and CDR2 FNYEAQ come from the germline V gene. In DNA form, the CDR3 reads TGTGCCAGCAGCTTTGGAGCCCTTCAGTCGCAGTATTTT. It yields the protein CASSFGALQSQYF.

V and J are TRBV28 and TRBJ1-2; D ambiguous. Looked up from germline, CDR1 is MDHEN and CDR2 is SYDVKM. V was cut by 5 bases and J by 0 bases, with 10 bases left in between. The CDR3 is made up of 14 amino acids. The CDR3 spells CASSLLSANYGYTF. The CDR3 DNA reads as TGTGCCAGCAGTCTCCTTTCGGCTAACTATGGCTACACCTTC.

The chain has TRBV10-3 and TRBJ2-2; the D is unclear. CDR3 length: 14 amino acids. V shed 0 bases and J shed 7 bases, with 9 bases lying between them. CDR1 and CDR2 (germline): ENHRY, SYGVKD. CDR3 sequence: CAISESGGNGELFF. Written as DNA, the CDR3 is TGTGCCATCAGTGAGTCTGGTGGTAACGGGGAGCTGTTTTTT.